This TCR beta chain was identified during a study of cytomegalovirus exposure and HLA in healthy donors. Broader study findings: In vitro experiments confirmed that a few CMV-associated chains were specific for CMV antigens. Several of the most significant clusters appeared linked to common viral pathogens, based on a later analysis.

The J segment lost 5 bases and the V segment lost 5 bases, leaving 10 bases of the junction unmatched. Germline CDR1 and CDR2: SGHRS and YFSETQ. The CDR3 contains 15 residues. On this clone: The target antigen is unknown.

PCR used 60 Vbeta primers and 13 Jbeta primers. Sequencing used immunoSEQ multiplex PCR; TCRdb keeps in-frame clones, though not all of them. Recorded here are more than 100,000 clones; the top ten clones represent roughly 1.6%. The chain employs TRBV5-1 and TRBJ1-1, with TRBD1 matching over 9 bases. The sequence was collected from a middle-aged woman in good health and CMV-seronegative. The sample taken for sequencing was PBMCs. For the CDR3, the DNA is TGCGCCAGCAGTTCGGTACAGGGGGCAGCGACTGAAGCTTTCTTT. It yields the protein CASSSVQGAATEAFF. The variable domain in full, with the rest retrieved from reference TRBV5-1 and TRBJ1-1, is KAGVTQTPRYLIKTRGQQVTLSCSPISGHRSVSWYQQTPGQGLQFLFEYFSETQRNKGNFPGRFSGRQFSNSRSEMNVSTLELGDSALYLCASSSVQGAATEAFFGQGTRLTVV.